The entry below describes one T cell receptor beta chain. Its matching antigen is unknown. Whereas donors were nominally healthy upon sampling, unrecorded immune exposures were probable. 13 Jbeta primers and 60 Vbeta primers were used for the PCR. The repertoire was sequenced with immunoSEQ multiplex PCR; TCRdb's copy has only in-frame clones and lacks some. This table has some 120,000 clones, roughly 76% appearing once. This CDR3 spans 14 amino acids. Trimming at V came to 7 bases and at J to 3 bases, leaving 9 bases not matched to a gene. Germline assignment: CDR1 MNHEY and CDR2 SVGAGI. The data are from a study of cytomegalovirus exposure and HLA in healthy donors. Whole-study results and caveats: Later analysis showed most CMV-associated TCR beta chains appearing HLA-restricted.

Sequencing was carried out using PBMCs. The gene calls are TRBV6-5 and TRBJ2-7, with 7 bases identical to TRBD1. This receptor was obtained from a woman aged 45-59 years in good health and CMV-seronegative. Here the CDR3 DNA reads TGTGCCAGCAATCCCCAGGGGGTTAGCTACGAGCAGTACTTC. This encodes CASNPQGVSYEQYF.